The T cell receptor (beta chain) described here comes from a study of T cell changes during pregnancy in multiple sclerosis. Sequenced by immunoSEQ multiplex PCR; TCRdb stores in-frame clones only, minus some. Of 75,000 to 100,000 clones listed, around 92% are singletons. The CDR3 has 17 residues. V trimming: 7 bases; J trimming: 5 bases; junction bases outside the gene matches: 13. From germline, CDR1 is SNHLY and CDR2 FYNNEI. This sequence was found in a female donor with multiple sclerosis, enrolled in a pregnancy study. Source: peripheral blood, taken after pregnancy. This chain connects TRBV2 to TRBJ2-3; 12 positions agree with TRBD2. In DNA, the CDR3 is TGTGCCAGCACAACTAGCGGGGGGAACCTCCCGGGAGATACGCAGTATTTT. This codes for CASTTSGGNLPGDTQYF.